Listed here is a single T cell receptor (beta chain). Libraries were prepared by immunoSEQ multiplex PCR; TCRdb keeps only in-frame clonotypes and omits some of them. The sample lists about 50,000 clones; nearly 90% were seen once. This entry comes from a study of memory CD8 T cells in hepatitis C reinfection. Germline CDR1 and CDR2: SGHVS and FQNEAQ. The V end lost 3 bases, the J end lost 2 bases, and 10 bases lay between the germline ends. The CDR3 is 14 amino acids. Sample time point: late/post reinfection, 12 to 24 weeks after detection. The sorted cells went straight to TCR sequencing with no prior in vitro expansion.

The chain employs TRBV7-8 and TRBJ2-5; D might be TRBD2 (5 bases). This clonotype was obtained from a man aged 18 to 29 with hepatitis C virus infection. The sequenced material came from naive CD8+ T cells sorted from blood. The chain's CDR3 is CASSFSGNQETQYF. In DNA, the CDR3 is TGTGCCAGCAGCTTTTCGGGAAATCAAGAGACCCAGTACTTC.